This entry concerns a single T cell receptor (beta chain). UMI-tagged TRB cDNA libraries were built via 5' RACE. Reprocessing the 5' RACE reads, TCRdb reports a single entry for every CDR3 protein and omits DNA. The sample includes about 40,000 distinct CDR3 sequences. The CDR3 runs to 13 residues. This specimen comes from a study of CXCR3-negative and CXCR3-positive naive CD8 T cells. The J gene is TRBJ1-2, the V gene TRBV21-1; the D call of TRBD1 rests on TCRdb alone, since no DNA is present to check it. TRBV21-1 corresponds to a pseudogene. This TCR derives from a human donor in good health. Some clones in this sample may be carry-over from other donors' samples. What was sequenced was memory CD8+ T cells from blood. The CDR3: CASSGGSNYGYTF.